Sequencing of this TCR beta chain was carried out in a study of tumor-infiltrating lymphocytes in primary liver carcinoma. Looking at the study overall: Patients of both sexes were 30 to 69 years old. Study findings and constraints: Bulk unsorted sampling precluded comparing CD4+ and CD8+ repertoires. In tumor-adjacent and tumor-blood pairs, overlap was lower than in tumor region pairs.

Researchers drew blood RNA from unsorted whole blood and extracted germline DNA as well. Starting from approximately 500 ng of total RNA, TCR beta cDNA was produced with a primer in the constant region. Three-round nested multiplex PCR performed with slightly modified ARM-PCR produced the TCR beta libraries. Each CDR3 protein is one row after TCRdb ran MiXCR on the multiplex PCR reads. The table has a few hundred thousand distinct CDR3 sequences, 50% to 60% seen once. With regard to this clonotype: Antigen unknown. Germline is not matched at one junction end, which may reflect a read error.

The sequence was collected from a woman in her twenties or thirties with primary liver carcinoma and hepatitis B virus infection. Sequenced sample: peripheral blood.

Written as DNA, the CDR3 is TGTGCTAGCAGCATGGAGTGGGGCTCCTACAATGAGCAGTTCTTC. Translating gives CASSMEWGSYNEQFF. V is TRBV5-5 and J is TRBJ2-1; no reliable D call. Looked up from germline, CDR1 is SGHKS and CDR2 is YYEKEE (reference sequence). This CDR3 spans 15 amino acids.